Each of the 5 T cell receptor beta chains below was sequenced from the same sample in a study of monozygotic twins with cystic fibrosis. The repertoire was sequenced with immunoSEQ multiplex PCR; TCRdb's copy has only in-frame clones and lacks some. Of about 22,000 clones listed, around nine tenths were seen once; the top ten hold less than 1.5%. The sequenced sample consisted of blood. Receptors originate from a woman aged 25 to 39 with cystic fibrosis.

The J gene is TRBJ2-3, the V gene TRBV5-1, with 8 bases aligning to TRBD2. The germline CDR1 and CDR2 sequences are SGHRS and YFSETQ. The length of the CDR3 is 14 residues. V lost 2 bases and J lost 2; bases outside the gene matches: 1. The CDR3 DNA reads as TGCGCCAGCAGCTTTAGCGGGGACACAGATACGCAGTATTTT. It codes for CASSFSGDTDTQYF. The whole variable domain, remainder taken from reference TRBV5-1 and TRBJ2-3, is KAGVTQTPRYLIKTRGQQVTLSCSPISGHRSVSWYQQTPGQGLQFLFEYFSETQRNKGNFPGRFSGRQFSNSRSEMNVSTLELGDSALYLCASSFSGDTDTQYFGPGTRLTVL.

The chain has TRBV28 and TRBJ1-6; 8 nucleotides line up with TRBD1. The CDR3 covers 13 residues. Germline V gene lookup returns CDR1 MDHEN and CDR2 SYDVKM. After removal of 5 bases from V and 10 bases from J, the junction contained 4 bases not matched to a gene. The CDR3: CASSLTGVSPLHF. The CDR3 DNA follows: TGTGCCAGCAGTCTGACAGGGGTCTCACCCCTCCACTTT.

This chain connects TRBV2 to TRBJ2-1; 7 positions match TRBD2. The CDR3 is 16 residues long. CDR1 and CDR2 from the germline V gene are SNHLY and FYNNEI. Germline trimming cut 3 bases from V and 0 bases from J; bases unmatched to any gene: 5. The CDR3, as DNA: TGTGCCAGCAGTGACTCGCGGGGGAGCTCCTACAATGAGCAGTTCTTC. Translated, it gives CASSDSRGSSYNEQFF.

V usage is TRBV7-2 and J usage is TRBJ2-5; D possibly corresponds to TRBD2 (7 bases). The CDR3 is 14 amino acids. Germline V gene data show CDR1 as SGHTA and CDR2 as FQGNSA. Trimming stripped 2 bases from V and 5 bases from J, with 12 bases between. DNA for the CDR3: TGTGCCAGCAGCTTATCGGGGGGCCCCGAGACCCAGTACTTC. Translation: CASSLSGGPETQYF.

In its sample, this clone was seen once. The chain links TRBV19 to TRBJ1-1; D is possibly TRBD1 (6 bases). CDR3 length equals 17 residues. V shed 3 bases and J shed 4 bases, with 21 bases lying between them. Germline V CDR1 and CDR2: LNHDA, SQIVND (reference sequence). The CDR3 region has the DNA TGTGCCAGTAGTATCGTCCCCACAGGGTTGAGAAGCACTGAAGCTTTCTTT. Residues: CASSIVPTGLRSTEAFF.